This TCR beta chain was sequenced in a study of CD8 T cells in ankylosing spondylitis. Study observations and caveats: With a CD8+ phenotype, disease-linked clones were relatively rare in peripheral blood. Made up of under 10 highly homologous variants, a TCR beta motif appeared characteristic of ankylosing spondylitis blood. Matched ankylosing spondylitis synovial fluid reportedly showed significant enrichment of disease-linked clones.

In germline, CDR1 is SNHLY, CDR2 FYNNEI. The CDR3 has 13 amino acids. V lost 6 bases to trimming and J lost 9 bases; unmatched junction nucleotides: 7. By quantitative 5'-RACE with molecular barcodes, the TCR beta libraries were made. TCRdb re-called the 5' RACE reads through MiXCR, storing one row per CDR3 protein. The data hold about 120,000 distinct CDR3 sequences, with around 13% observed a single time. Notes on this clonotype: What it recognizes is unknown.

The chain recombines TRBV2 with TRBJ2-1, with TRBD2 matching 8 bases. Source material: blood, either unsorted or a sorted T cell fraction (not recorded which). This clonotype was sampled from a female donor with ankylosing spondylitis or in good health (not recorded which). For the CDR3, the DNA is TGTGCCAGCAGACGGGAGGGCCTGATTGAGCAGTTCTTC. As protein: CASRREGLIEQFF.